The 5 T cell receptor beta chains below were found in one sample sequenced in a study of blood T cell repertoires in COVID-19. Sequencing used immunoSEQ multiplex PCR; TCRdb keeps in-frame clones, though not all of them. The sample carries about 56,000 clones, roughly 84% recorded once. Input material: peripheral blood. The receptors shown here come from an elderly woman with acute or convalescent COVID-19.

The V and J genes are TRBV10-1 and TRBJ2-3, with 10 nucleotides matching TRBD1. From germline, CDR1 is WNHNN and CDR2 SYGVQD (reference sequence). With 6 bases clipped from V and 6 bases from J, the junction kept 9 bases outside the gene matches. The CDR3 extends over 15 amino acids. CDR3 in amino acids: CASRPGQGMSDTQYF. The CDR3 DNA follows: TGCGCCAGCAGACCGGGACAGGGGATGAGCGATACGCAGTATTTT.

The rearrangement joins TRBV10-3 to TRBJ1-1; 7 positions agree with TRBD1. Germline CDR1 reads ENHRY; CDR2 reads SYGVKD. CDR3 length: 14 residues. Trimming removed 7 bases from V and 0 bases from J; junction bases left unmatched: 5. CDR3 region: CAITAQGMNTEAFF. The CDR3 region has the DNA TGTGCCATCACCGCACAGGGGATGAACACTGAAGCTTTCTTT.

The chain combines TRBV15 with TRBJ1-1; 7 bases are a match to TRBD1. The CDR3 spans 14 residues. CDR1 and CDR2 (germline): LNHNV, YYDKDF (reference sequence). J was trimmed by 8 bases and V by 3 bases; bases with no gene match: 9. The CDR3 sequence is CATSSGTVITEAFF. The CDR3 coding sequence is TGTGCCACCAGCAGCGGGACAGTTATTACCGAAGCTTTCTTT.

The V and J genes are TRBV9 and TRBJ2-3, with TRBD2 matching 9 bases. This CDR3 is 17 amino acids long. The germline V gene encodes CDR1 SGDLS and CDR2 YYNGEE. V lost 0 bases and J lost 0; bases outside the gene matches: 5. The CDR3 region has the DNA TGTGCCAGCAGCGTAGGGGAGGGACTAGCTAGCACAGATACGCAGTATTTT. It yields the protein CASSVGEGLASTDTQYF.

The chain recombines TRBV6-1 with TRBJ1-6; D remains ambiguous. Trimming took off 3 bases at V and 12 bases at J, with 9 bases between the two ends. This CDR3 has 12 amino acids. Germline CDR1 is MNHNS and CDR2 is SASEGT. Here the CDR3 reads CASSDTREPLHF. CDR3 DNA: TGTGCCAGCAGTGACACTAGAGAACCCCTCCACTTT.